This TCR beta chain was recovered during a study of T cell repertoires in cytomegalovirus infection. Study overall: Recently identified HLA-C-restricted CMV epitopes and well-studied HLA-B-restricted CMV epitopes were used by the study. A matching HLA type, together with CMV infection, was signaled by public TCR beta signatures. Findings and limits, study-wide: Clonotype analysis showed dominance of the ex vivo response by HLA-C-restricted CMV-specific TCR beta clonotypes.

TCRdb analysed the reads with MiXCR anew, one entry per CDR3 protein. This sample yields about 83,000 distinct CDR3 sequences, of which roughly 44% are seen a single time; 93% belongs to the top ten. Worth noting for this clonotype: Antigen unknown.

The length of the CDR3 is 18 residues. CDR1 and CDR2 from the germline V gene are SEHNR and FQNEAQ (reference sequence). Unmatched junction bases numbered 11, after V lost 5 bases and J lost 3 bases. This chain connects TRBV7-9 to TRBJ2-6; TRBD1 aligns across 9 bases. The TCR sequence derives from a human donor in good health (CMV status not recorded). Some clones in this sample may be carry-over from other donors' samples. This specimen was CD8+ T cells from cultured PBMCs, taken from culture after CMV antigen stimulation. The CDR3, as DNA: TGTGCCAGCAGCGCCCGGGACAGGGTAATTTTTGGGGCCAACGTCCTGACTTTC. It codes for CASSARDRVIFGANVLTF.